This paragraph reports one T cell receptor (beta chain). Its antigen is as yet unknown. cDNA prepared by RNA extraction and subsequent reverse transcription served as the template for sequencing. Method: immunoSEQ multiplex PCR; TCRdb's copy keeps in-frame clones and lacks some. The repertoire includes 150,000 to 200,000 clones, about three fifths of them detected once, and 4% to 5.5% sits in the top ten. The sample comes from a study of CD8+ T cells in alopecia areata. PBMCs served as the source from which CD4+ and CD8+ T cells were sorted. This CDR3 has 14 amino acids. Germline assignment: CDR1 SGHDN and CDR2 FVKESK. V was cut by 0 bases and J by 6 bases, with 9 bases left in between. Findings of the study overall: Across lesional scalp, and particularly alopecia totalis/universalis, clonality surpassed that of normal scalp. Researchers reported that TCR sharing among patients proved less clear than in mice, possibly HLA-linked.

This clonotype originated in a human donor in good health. Sequenced: CD4+ T cells sorted from blood. The chain recombines TRBV14 with TRBJ2-4; the D call may be TRBD1 or TRBD2 (5 bases each). For the CDR3, the DNA is TGTGCCAGCAGCCAAGAGAGGGGAGCAAACATTCAGTACTTC. Translated: CASSQERGANIQYF.